These 18 T cell receptor beta chains originate from one sample sequenced in a study of T-cell reconstitution after alpha-beta-depleted transplantation in children. During its preparation, the TCRbeta library received unique molecular identifiers. MiXCR, run by TCRdb on the PCR reads, gives a single entry per CDR3 protein. Seen here are 530,000 or so distinct CDR3 sequences, 25% to 30% observed once, and the top ten hold approximately 33%. The sample was PBMCs, taken before TCRalphabeta/CD19-depleted stem cell transplant. All receptors derive from a boy under three years old with Wiskott-Aldrich syndrome, due to receive a stem cell transplant.

This clonotype has ten or more counts. The chain couples TRBV27 to TRBJ1-1; D not resolved. The CDR3 runs 12 residues. The germline V and J ends were trimmed by 4 bases and 0 bases, with 3 bases remaining between them. CDR1 MNHEY and CDR2 SMNVEV come from the germline V gene (reference sequence). The CDR3 coding sequence is TGTGCCAGCAGTTCCGTGAACACTGAAGCTTTCTTT. Translating it yields CASSSVNTEAFF.

The CDR3 protein is CASSQVTGQGISGYTF. The DNA of the CDR3 is TGTGCCAGCAGCCAAGTTACCGGACAGGGGATCTCTGGCTACACCTTC. This chain uses TRBV4-2 with TRBJ1-2; 9 bases map to TRBD1. CDR3 size: 16 residues. Germline-derived CDR1 and CDR2 are LGHNA and YNFKEQ. Unmatched junction bases numbered 10, after V lost 1 base and J lost 7 bases.

The chain links TRBV12-3 or TRBV12-4 to TRBJ1-1; 8 positions agree with TRBD1. Unmatched junction bases numbered 3, after V lost 1 base and J lost 11 bases. This CDR3 has 12 amino acids. The CDR3 DNA is TGTGCCAGCAGTTTAGACAGGGACAGGGCTTTCTTT. Its translation: CASSLDRDRAFF.

This clonotype came up a few times. The chain couples TRBV7-8 to TRBJ2-1; D ambiguous. Trimming left V 3 bases short and J 5 bases short, with 14 bases between. In germline, CDR1 is SGHVS, CDR2 FQNEAQ. CDR3 length equals 15 residues. The CDR3 DNA reads as TGTGCCAGCAGCTTCCGGTTGGGCTCGGACAATGAGCAGTTCTTC. Its translation: CASSFRLGSDNEQFF. The variable domain in full, with the rest retrieved from reference TRBV7-8 and TRBJ2-1, is GAGVSQSPRYKVAKRGQDVALRCDPISGHVSLFWYQQALGQGPEFLTYFQNEAQLDKSGLPSDRFFAERPEGSVSTLKIQRTQQEDSAVYLCASSFRLGSDNEQFFGPGTRLTVL.

The chain employs TRBV20-1 and TRBJ2-7, with 9 bases fitting TRBD2. The V gene end was trimmed by 3 bases and the J gene end by 2 bases; junction bases not matched to a gene: 5. Germline V CDR1 and CDR2: DFQATT, SNEGSKA (reference sequence). This CDR3 is 14 amino acids long. The CDR3 loop is CSARGGGRAYEQYF. The CDR3 nucleotides read TGCAGTGCTAGGGGAGGCGGGAGGGCCTACGAGCAGTACTTC.

V usage is TRBV6-1 and J usage is TRBJ2-5, with 10 bases aligning to TRBD2. The junction had 17 bases not matched to a gene; V was cut back by 5 bases and J by 5 bases. CDR1 and CDR2 from the germline V gene are MNHNS and SASEGT. This CDR3 comprises 18 residues. The CDR3 sequence is CASSQSWSSGRLGETQYF. The CDR3, as DNA: TGTGCCAGCAGTCAATCTTGGTCTAGCGGGAGATTGGGGGAGACCCAGTACTTC.

The chain carries TRBV5-5 and TRBJ1-1, with 9 bases aligning to TRBD1. The CDR3 runs to 13 residues. V lost 0 bases and J lost 11; bases outside the gene matches: 5. CDR1 is SGHKS and CDR2 is YYEKEE in the germline V gene (reference sequence). For the CDR3, the DNA is TGTGCCAGCAGCTTGGGCGACAGGGGGACGGCTTTCTTT. This encodes CASSLGDRGTAFF.

This clonotype was seen a handful of times. The rearrangement joins TRBV21-1 to TRBJ2-2; TRBD2, as called in the table, went unchecked against the DNA. TRBV21-1 has pseudogene status. The CDR3 totals 20 residues. The CDR3 DNA follows: TGTGCCAGCAGGAACATTCGGACTAGCGGAGGGCCCCCGAACACCGGGGAGCTGTTTTTT. It yields the protein CASRNIRTSGGPPNTGELFF.

This clonotype occurred a few times. The V gene is TRBV5-1, the J gene TRBJ2-1; D may be TRBD2 (6 bases). V was clipped by 3 bases and J by 4 bases, with 14 bases between them. Germline lookup yields CDR1 SGHRS and CDR2 YFSETQ. CDR3 length: 15 amino acids. The CDR3 sequence: CASSSGPGDYNEQFF. The CDR3 nucleotides are TGCGCCAGCAGCTCTGGCCCGGGGGATTACAATGAGCAGTTCTTC.

This clonotype occurred a few times. The CDR3 spells CSASQINEQFF. The CDR3 coding sequence is TGCAGTGCTAGCCAAATCAATGAGCAGTTCTTC. This sequence joins TRBV20-1 and TRBJ2-1; D is unresolved. V lost 3 bases to trimming and J lost 6 bases, with 6 bases between them. The CDR3 consists of 11 residues. The germline V gene has CDR1 DFQATT and CDR2 SNEGSKA (reference sequence).

This clonotype was observed a handful of times. The CDR3 bases are TGTGCCACCAGTGATTTTACTAGCGGGAGTTCGAATGAGCAGTTCTTC. Its protein is CATSDFTSGSSNEQFF. The genes are TRBV24-1 and TRBJ2-1, with 11 bases matching TRBD2. CDR3 size: 16 residues. The germline V gene encodes CDR1 KGHDR and CDR2 SFDVKD. Losses at the gene ends were 1 base for V and 7 bases for J; bases not matched to a gene: 5.

The table lists this clonotype with a few counts. The genes are TRBV5-1 and TRBJ2-1; 13 nucleotides match TRBD2. V lost 4 bases and J lost 4; bases outside the gene matches: 5. CDR3 length: 16 amino acids. Germline V gene data show CDR1 as SGHRS and CDR2 as YFSETQ. CDR3 DNA sequence: TGCGCCAGCAGCATGGGACTAGCGGGGATATACAATGAGCAGTTCTTC. Its translation is CASSMGLAGIYNEQFF.

This clonotype was seen a few times. This chain joins TRBV29-1 and TRBJ2-2; 9 nucleotides agree with TRBD2. V trimming: 5 bases; J trimming: 3 bases; junction bases outside the gene matches: 1. In germline, CDR1 is SQVTM, CDR2 ANQGSEA. The CDR3 is 13 amino acids. The DNA of the CDR3 is TGCAGCGTTTCTAGCGGGGACACCGGGGAGCTGTTTTTT. Its protein product is CSVSSGDTGELFF.

This clonotype has a handful of counts. CDR3 DNA: TGTGCCAGCAGCTTAGAGATGGCTAGCGGGACTCAGGATACGCAGTATTTT. This sequence encodes CASSLEMASGTQDTQYF. The V gene is TRBV11-1, the J gene TRBJ2-3; 9 nucleotides match TRBD2. Trimming took 1 base from V and 6 from J; bases not matched to a gene: 11. Germline CDR1 and CDR2: SGHAT and FQDESV (reference sequence). There are 17 residues in the CDR3.

This chain joins TRBV12-3 or TRBV12-4 and TRBJ2-6, with D tentatively TRBD2 (7 bases). V gave up 6 bases and J gave up 2 bases, with 14 bases separating them. CDR3 length equals 16 residues. DNA of the CDR3: TGTGCCAGCAGCAGTCGGGGGGCGACTGGGGCCAACGTCCTGACTTTC. It translates to CASSSRGATGANVLTF.

The sample holds a few counts of this clonotype. This sequence joins TRBV2 and TRBJ1-1; D uncertain. Between the trimmed V and J ends, which lost 7 bases and 1 base, there was a span of 13 bases. Germline loops: CDR1 SNHLY, CDR2 FYNNEI. The CDR3 consists of 14 residues. The CDR3 loop reads CASKAHPGNTEAFF. The DNA of the CDR3 is TGTGCCAGCAAGGCGCACCCGGGGAACACTGAAGCTTTCTTT. The whole variable domain, remainder taken from reference TRBV2 and TRBJ1-1, is EPEVTQTPSHQVTQMGQEVILRCVPISNHLYFYWYRQILGQKVEFLVSFYNNEISEKSEIFDDQFSVERPDGSNFTLKIRSTKLEDSAMYFCASKAHPGNTEAFFGQGTRLTVV.

CDR3 protein: CASRPTRALSTDTQYF. DNA for the CDR3: TGTGCCAGCAGGCCGACGCGCGCGCTAAGCACAGATACGCAGTATTTT. The chain carries TRBV12-3 or TRBV12-4 and TRBJ2-3; D is uncertain. Between the trimmed V and J ends, which lost 6 bases and 0 bases, there was a span of 16 bases. The CDR3 extends over 16 amino acids.

The chain joins TRBV4-1 to TRBJ2-2; maybe TRBD2 (6 bases). This CDR3 contains 19 residues. V dropped 2 bases and J dropped 6 bases, with 25 bases sitting between them. The germline CDR1 and CDR2 sequences are MGHRA and YSYEKL. The CDR3 region has the DNA TGCGCCAGCAGCCAAAGATTTGGGTCAGGGATACTAGCCCCCGGGGAGCTGTTTTTT. Translation: CASSQRFGSGILAPGELFF.